The next 6 T cell receptor beta chains were all read from a single sample in a study of CD8 T cells in Susac syndrome. RNA, at roughly 0.45 to 1 ug, was reverse transcribed with random hexamers. TCRdb re-called the immunoSEQ multiplex PCR reads with MiXCR, one entry per CDR3 protein. This table has roughly 150,000 distinct CDR3 sequences, roughly 94% appearing once. The sequencing input was CD8+ T cells from PBMCs. The source is a human donor with Susac syndrome.

V and J are TRBV18 and TRBJ1-5; possibly TRBD1 for D (6 bases). This CDR3 contains 16 residues. Germline V gene data show CDR1 as KGHSH and CDR2 as LQKENI. The V end was cut by 5 bases, the J end by 4 bases, with 18 bases between. The CDR3 DNA sequence: TGTGCCAGCTCATTGTTTGGACAGAGAAAAAATCAGCCCCAGCATTTT. Its translation: CASSLFGQRKNQPQHF.

CDR3 sequence reads: CSAPSTTQHNEQFF. The CDR3 bases are TGCAGTGCCCCATCTACGACCCAGCACAATGAGCAGTTCTTC. This chain joins TRBV20-1 and TRBJ2-1; D not resolved. V was cut by 6 bases and J by 5 bases, with 17 bases left in between. Germline CDR1 is DFQATT and CDR2 is SNEGSKA (reference sequence). CDR3 size: 14 residues.

This chain uses TRBV30 with TRBJ2-3, with D possibly matching TRBD2 (5 bases). The V end was cut by 0 bases, the J end by 1 base, with 11 bases between. The V gene's germline CDR1 is GTSNPN and CDR2 SVGIG (reference sequence). The CDR3 runs 15 residues. The CDR3 reads CAWSVRWGGTDTQYF. CDR3 nucleotide sequence: TGTGCCTGGAGTGTTCGCTGGGGAGGCACAGATACGCAGTATTTT.

V gene TRBV27 combines with J gene TRBJ1-5; possibly TRBD1 for D (6 bases). Germline CDR1 reads MNHEY; CDR2 reads SMNVEV (reference sequence). CDR3 size: 17 residues. Trimming pared 9 bases from V and 0 bases from J, leaving 21 bases between. In DNA form, the CDR3 reads TGTGCCAGTAAACGAAGCCCCGCAGGGGATAGCAATCAGCCCCAGCATTTT. Translating it yields CASKRSPAGDSNQPQHF.

The chain carries TRBV9 and TRBJ2-2, with unresolved D. This CDR3 has 16 amino acids. Trimming removed 3 bases from V and 2 bases from J, with 14 bases in between. CDR1 is SGDLS and CDR2 is YYNGEE in the germline V gene. CDR3: CASSDWRLPNTGELFF. In nucleotides, the CDR3 is TGTGCCAGCAGCGATTGGAGATTACCCAACACCGGGGAGCTGTTTTTT.

V is TRBV27 and J is TRBJ2-5; the D is unclear. This CDR3 is built from 15 residues. The V gene's germline CDR1 is MNHEY and CDR2 SMNVEV (reference sequence). The V and J ends lost 2 bases and 2 bases respectively, with 12 bases between them. Here the CDR3 DNA reads TGTGCCAGCAGTTTAAGGGCAGCCAGACAAGAGACCCAGTACTTC. Translated: CASSLRAARQETQYF.